These T cell receptor beta chains were read from a single sample in a study of blood T cell repertoires in COVID-19. The repertoire was sequenced with immunoSEQ multiplex PCR; TCRdb's copy has only in-frame clones and lacks some. Seen here are approximately 440,000 clones, about 87% observed once, and the top ten hold 10% to 15%. Sequenced material: peripheral blood. The source is a woman aged 50 to 60 with COVID-19, enrolled during active disease. Both conserved end residues are part of each CDR3. The D gene is left open where the match is weak. Expanded clones get a size class; other rows say once, few or many, or leave the size out.

v_gene: TRBV6-1; abundance: few; j_gene: TRBJ1-1; d_gene: -; CDR3nt: TGTGCCAGCAGTGAGATGAGGAACACTGAAGCTTTCTTT; CDR3aa: CASSEMRNTEAFF
v_gene: TRBV18; abundance: -; j_gene: TRBJ1-1; d_gene: -; CDR3nt: TGTGCCAGCTCATCAGGGGTCGGGTTCACTGAAGCTTTCTTT; CDR3aa: CASSSGVGFTEAFF
v_gene: TRBV11-2; abundance: -; j_gene: TRBJ1-2; d_gene: -; CDR3nt: TGTGCCAGCAGCCCCTTCCCCCTTCGGACAGCTAACTATGGCTACACCTTC; CDR3aa: CASSPFPLRTANYGYTF
v_gene: TRBV6-1; abundance: -; j_gene: TRBJ2-7; d_gene: -; CDR3nt: TGTGCCAGCAGTGAATCCTGGGACACCTACGAGCAGTACTTC; CDR3aa: CASSESWDTYEQYF
v_gene: TRBV19; abundance: -; j_gene: TRBJ2-3; d_gene: -; CDR3nt: TGTGCCAGTAGTCCGGGACTGTCTAGCACAGATACGCAGTATTTT; CDR3aa: CASSPGLSSTDTQYF
v_gene: TRBV6-1; abundance: -; j_gene: TRBJ1-5; d_gene: -; CDR3nt: TGTGCCAGCAGTGAAAGTCGTGGAGGGGATCAGCCCCAGCATTTT; CDR3aa: CASSESRGGDQPQHF
v_gene: TRBV23-1; abundance: -; j_gene: TRBJ2-7; d_gene: TRBD2; CDR3nt: TGCGCCAGCCCCTGGGGCGCACTAGCGGGGTCCTCCTACGAGCAGTACTTC; CDR3aa: CASPWGALAGSSYEQYF
v_gene: TRBV5-8; abundance: once; j_gene: TRBJ1-1; d_gene: -; CDR3nt: TGTGCCAGCAGCTGGGGACATCAGAACACTGAAGCTTTCTTT; CDR3aa: CASSWGHQNTEAFF
v_gene: TRBV10-1; abundance: -; j_gene: TRBJ2-7; d_gene: TRBD2; CDR3nt: TGCGCCAGCAGTGAAGGGACTAGCGGGAGCTACGAGCAGTACTTC; CDR3aa: CASSEGTSGSYEQYF
v_gene: TRBV3-1/TRBV3-2; abundance: -; j_gene: TRBJ1-2; d_gene: -; CDR3nt: TGTGCCAGCAGCCAAGTAGGTTTGGGGCAAACCTTC; CDR3aa: CASSQVGLGQTF
v_gene: TRBV5-5; abundance: -; j_gene: TRBJ2-7; d_gene: TRBD1; CDR3nt: TGTGCCAGCAGCCCATCCATGACAGGGGGAGGCTACGAGCAGTACTTC; CDR3aa: CASSPSMTGGGYEQYF
v_gene: TRBV5-6; abundance: -; j_gene: TRBJ1-5; d_gene: -; CDR3nt: TGTGCCAGCAGCTGGGGGGGGCGACCCCAGCATTTT; CDR3aa: CASSWGGRPQHF
v_gene: TRBV3-1/TRBV3-2; abundance: once; j_gene: TRBJ1-2; d_gene: -; CDR3nt: TGTGCCAGCAGCCAATCGGGACTTAACTATGGCTACACCTTC; CDR3aa: CASSQSGLNYGYTF
v_gene: TRBV3-1/TRBV3-2; abundance: once; j_gene: TRBJ2-7; d_gene: -; CDR3nt: TGTGCCAGCAGCCCAGAGGCTTTGCGGGGAGTCAACGAGCAGTACTTC; CDR3aa: CASSPEALRGVNEQYF
v_gene: TRBV30; abundance: -; j_gene: TRBJ2-3; d_gene: -; CDR3nt: TGTGCCTGGAGGGGAGGACCAGATACGCAGTATTTT; CDR3aa: CAWRGGPDTQYF
v_gene: TRBV6-1; abundance: -; j_gene: TRBJ1-1; d_gene: -; CDR3nt: TGTGCCAGCAGTTATAAAAACACTGAAGCTTTCTTT; CDR3aa: CASSYKNTEAFF
v_gene: TRBV6-5; abundance: -; j_gene: TRBJ1-5; d_gene: -; CDR3nt: TGTGCCAGCAGTCAGGGGCCTCAGCCCCAGCATTTT; CDR3aa: CASSQGPQPQHF
v_gene: TRBV3-1/TRBV3-2; abundance: -; j_gene: TRBJ2-3; d_gene: TRBD2; CDR3nt: TGTGCCAGCAGCCTCACACTCGGGACTAGCGGGGGGGCCTTCACAGATACGCAGTATTTT; CDR3aa: CASSLTLGTSGGAFTDTQYF
v_gene: TRBV6-2/TRBV6-3; abundance: -; j_gene: TRBJ2-2; d_gene: -; CDR3nt: TGTGCCAGCAGCCCTACACTACGGAAGACAGCTTCGAACACCGGGGAGCTGTTTTTT; CDR3aa: CASSPTLRKTASNTGELFF
v_gene: TRBV5-1; abundance: -; j_gene: TRBJ1-1; d_gene: TRBD1; CDR3nt: TGCGCCAGCAGCGCCCGACAGGGGGACACTGAAGCTTTCTTT; CDR3aa: CASSARQGDTEAFF
v_gene: TRBV10-2; abundance: -; j_gene: TRBJ2-1; d_gene: TRBD2; CDR3nt: TGCGCCAGCAGTGAGAGGCGGGGGAGTTCGCAGTTCTTC; CDR3aa: CASSERRGSSQFF
v_gene: TRBV10-3; abundance: -; j_gene: TRBJ1-5; d_gene: -; CDR3nt: TGTGCCATCAGTGAGTCCGGGGGGCAGCCCCAGCATTTT; CDR3aa: CAISESGGQPQHF
v_gene: TRBV13; abundance: -; j_gene: TRBJ2-3; d_gene: TRBD2; CDR3nt: TGTGCCAGCAGCTTGTTCGGCGGGGGGGCCACAGATACGCAGTATTTT; CDR3aa: CASSLFGGGATDTQYF
v_gene: TRBV9; abundance: once; j_gene: TRBJ1-2; d_gene: -; CDR3nt: TGTGCCAGCAGCGTAGTAGGCGGAAGCTATGGCTACACCTTC; CDR3aa: CASSVVGGSYGYTF
v_gene: TRBV7-9; abundance: -; j_gene: TRBJ1-2; d_gene: -; CDR3nt: TGTGCCAGCAGCTTAGCGACGGGGAAGTATGGCTACACCTTC; CDR3aa: CASSLATGKYGYTF
v_gene: TRBV12-3/TRBV12-4; abundance: -; j_gene: TRBJ2-1; d_gene: -; CDR3nt: TGTGCCAGCAGCATCAACAATGAGCAGTTCTTC; CDR3aa: CASSINNEQFF
v_gene: TRBV7-9; abundance: -; j_gene: TRBJ2-3; d_gene: TRBD1; CDR3nt: TGTGCCAGCAGCCCCACAGGGGGCCTCACAGATACGCAGTATTTT; CDR3aa: CASSPTGGLTDTQYF
v_gene: TRBV5-1; abundance: few; j_gene: TRBJ2-7; d_gene: -; CDR3nt: TGCGCCAGCAGCTTGGGAGTACTCTACGAGCAGTACTTC; CDR3aa: CASSLGVLYEQYF
v_gene: TRBV6-6; abundance: -; j_gene: TRBJ1-2; d_gene: TRBD1; CDR3nt: TGTGCCAGCAGCACGGACAGGGGGCAGTGGGGCTACACCTTC; CDR3aa: CASSTDRGQWGYTF
v_gene: TRBV11-2; abundance: -; j_gene: TRBJ2-2; d_gene: TRBD1; CDR3nt: TGTGCCAGCAGCCTCGGGGACAGACTCACCGGGGAGCTGTTTTTT; CDR3aa: CASSLGDRLTGELFF
v_gene: TRBV30; abundance: -; j_gene: TRBJ2-7; d_gene: -; CDR3nt: TGTGCCTGGAGTAGGATGGAGGGCGAGCAGTACTTC; CDR3aa: CAWSRMEGEQYF
v_gene: TRBV5-1; abundance: -; j_gene: TRBJ1-4; d_gene: TRBD1; CDR3nt: TGCGCCAGCAGCTTGGACAGGGGGGTTAATGAAAAACTGTTTTTT; CDR3aa: CASSLDRGVNEKLFF
v_gene: TRBV7-9; abundance: -; j_gene: TRBJ2-1; d_gene: -; CDR3nt: TGTGCCAGCAGCTCCTTCTCCCATGAGCAGTTCTTC; CDR3aa: CASSSFSHEQFF
v_gene: TRBV10-2; abundance: -; j_gene: TRBJ2-4; d_gene: TRBD2; CDR3nt: TGCGCCAGCAGGGTCACTAGCGGGGGTTCCAAAAACATTCAGTACTTC; CDR3aa: CASRVTSGGSKNIQYF
v_gene: TRBV5-4; abundance: -; j_gene: TRBJ2-5; d_gene: TRBD2; CDR3nt: TGTGCCAGCAGCTGGGGGGGACCGGGACTAGCGGGAGCAGAGACCCAGTACTTC; CDR3aa: CASSWGGPGLAGAETQYF
v_gene: TRBV4-1; abundance: -; j_gene: TRBJ1-1; d_gene: -; CDR3nt: TGCGCCAGCAGCCGAGATCAGGGAATTACTGAAGCTTTCTTT; CDR3aa: CASSRDQGITEAFF
v_gene: TRBV29-1; abundance: -; j_gene: TRBJ1-1; d_gene: -; CDR3nt: TGCAGCGTTGGTCCCCCTACTAACACTGAAGCTTTCTTT; CDR3aa: CSVGPPTNTEAFF
v_gene: TRBV25-1; abundance: -; j_gene: TRBJ2-7; d_gene: -; CDR3nt: TGTGCCAGCAGTGAATATGGAGGGTACGAGCAGTACTTC; CDR3aa: CASSEYGGYEQYF
v_gene: TRBV6-6; abundance: -; j_gene: TRBJ1-2; d_gene: TRBD1; CDR3nt: TGTGCCAGCAGTTCGGGACAGGGGGCCGCGAACTATGGCTACACCTTC; CDR3aa: CASSSGQGAANYGYTF
v_gene: TRBV2; abundance: -; j_gene: TRBJ1-2; d_gene: -; CDR3nt: TGTGCCAGCAGAGTGACAGACGCATGGGGCTACACCTTC; CDR3aa: CASRVTDAWGYTF